These 6 T cell receptor beta chains share one sample of origin, sequenced in a study of cytomegalovirus exposure and HLA in healthy donors. The PCR ran on 60 Vbeta and 13 Jbeta primers. Generated by immunoSEQ multiplex PCR, the TCRdb table keeps only in-frame clones and is missing some. The sample has about 120,000 clones; roughly four fifths are singletons. The material sequenced was PBMCs. These receptors came from a man aged 40-50 years in good health and CMV-seronegative.

This clone was detected a few times. The genes are TRBV5-1 and TRBJ2-1; D perhaps matches TRBD2 (5 bases). Germline V gives CDR1 SGHRS, CDR2 YFSETQ. The CDR3 is made up of 15 amino acids. V dropped 0 bases and J dropped 6 bases, with 13 bases sitting between them. The CDR3 coding sequence is TGCGCCAGCAGCTTGGAAGGACGGACTTCCAATGAGCAGTTCTTC. Translating gives CASSLEGRTSNEQFF.

The V call is TRBV12-5, the J call TRBJ1-3; D remains ambiguous. Germline V gene lookup returns CDR1 LGHNT and CDR2 FRNRAP. The CDR3 runs 12 residues. V dropped 7 bases and J dropped 2 bases, with 6 bases sitting between them. This chain's CDR3 is CASAETGNTIYF. CDR3 nucleotide sequence: TGTGCTAGTGCGGAGACTGGAAACACCATATATTTT.

This sequence joins TRBV7-9 and TRBJ2-7; 8 nucleotides match TRBD1. Germline CDR1 is SEHNR and CDR2 is FQNEAQ (reference sequence). V was pared by 4 bases and J by 9 bases, with 2 bases of the junction left unmatched. The CDR3 runs to 11 residues. In nucleotides, the CDR3 is TGTGCCAGCAGCTCTGACAGGGGGCAGTACTTC. It encodes CASSSDRGQYF.

This clone was detected a few times. The chain employs TRBV6-5 and TRBJ2-1; 12 bases align to TRBD2. The ends lost 7 bases at V and 8 bases at J; junction bases unmatched: 9. Germline CDR1 MNHEY, CDR2 SVGAGI. This CDR3 region has 15 residues. The CDR3 sequence: CASTPGLAGRYEQFF. CDR3 nucleotides: TGTGCCAGCACCCCCGGACTAGCGGGAAGGTATGAGCAGTTCTTC.

The V and J genes are TRBV9 and TRBJ2-1, with D possibly being TRBD2 (7 bases). The V and J ends lost 3 bases and 3 bases respectively, with 16 bases between them. This CDR3 is 16 amino acids long. CDR1 and CDR2 (germline): SGDLS, YYNGEE. The CDR3 spells CASSAWGGARYNEQFF. DNA for the CDR3: TGTGCCAGCAGCGCCTGGGGGGGGGCTCGCTACAATGAGCAGTTCTTC.

CDR3 nucleotides: TGCGCCAGCAGCTTGTTGCTCGGGGCCGGGGAGCTGTTTTTT. Its protein is CASSLLLGAGELFF. The gene calls are TRBV5-1 and TRBJ2-2; a possible D gene is TRBD2 (5 bases). Germline CDR1 is SGHRS and CDR2 is YFSETQ. Between the trimmed V and J ends, which lost 1 base and 6 bases, there was a span of 10 bases. The CDR3 is 14 residues long.